Listed below are T cell receptor beta chains from one sample, sequenced in a study of response to subunit inactivated influenza vaccine. One entry per CDR3 protein, called by TCRdb with MiXCR from the RT-PCR reads. The table includes about 780,000 distinct CDR3 sequences, around a sixth detected once. The sample here was PBMCs from blood, taken roughly 5 days after vaccination. The source is a middle-aged man who received an inactivated influenza vaccine. The CDR3 runs from the conserved cysteine through the conserved F or W. The D gene is left open where the match is weak. Size is omitted from some rows. Given values are once, few, many or a class for expanded clones.

. | TRBJ2-7 | . | TRBV6-5 | TGTGCCAGCAGTTATACCCCGGGACGCTACGAGCAGTACTTC | CASSYTPGRYEQYF
. | TRBJ2-3 | . | TRBV12-3/TRBV12-4 | TGTGCCAGCAGGTCAGGGGCGAGCACAGATACGCAGTATTTT | CASRSGASTDTQYF
TRBD2 | TRBJ2-7 | few | TRBV20-1 | TGCAGTGCTCCCCGTCTAGCGGGGGGCCACCTCGAGCAGTACTTC | CSAPRLAGGHLEQYF
. | TRBJ2-5 | . | TRBV10-3 | TGTGCCATCAGTGAGAGCGAGACGGGAGTGCGGGAGACCCAGTACTTC | CAISESETGVRETQYF
. | TRBJ2-5 | . | TRBV21-1 | TGTGCCAGCAGTGACCCAGGGCAGTGGGAAGAGACCCAGTACTTC | CASSDPGQWEETQYF
. | TRBJ2-1 | few | TRBV10-3 | TGTGCCATCAGTGCTCTCCCCGCGGACTCCTACAATGAGCAGTTCTTC | CAISALPADSYNEQFF
TRBD2 | TRBJ2-4 | few | TRBV15 | TGTGCCACCAGCAGACTAGCGGGGAATTTACTAGCCAAAAACATTCAGTACTTC | CATSRLAGNLLAKNIQYF
. | TRBJ1-4 | few | TRBV29-1 | TGCAGCGTTTCGGCCAGAGAAAAACTGTTTTTT | CSVSAREKLFF
TRBD1 | TRBJ2-3 | few | TRBV12-3/TRBV12-4 | TGTGCCAGCAGTCAATCCGGGACAGGTGGTAGGGGGCCAGGCACAGATACGCAGTATTTT | CASSQSGTGGRGPGTDTQYF
. | TRBJ1-5 | . | TRBV7-8 | TGTGCCAGCAGTCCTATCAGGGGCGCGGGCAATCAGCCCCAGCATTTT | CASSPIRGAGNQPQHF
. | TRBJ2-5 | few | TRBV20-1 | TGCAGTGCTAGAAAATCCCCAGGGGCGGTTGTGGAGACCCAGTACTTC | CSARKSPGAVVETQYF
. | TRBJ2-7 | . | TRBV20-1 | TGCAGTGCTAGAGAAAGGACACTCTACGAGCAGTACTTC | CSARERTLYEQYF
TRBD1 | TRBJ2-1 | few | TRBV7-9 | TGTGCCAGCAGCTCTAGACAGGGCGCCTACAATGAGCAGTTCTTC | CASSSRQGAYNEQFF
. | TRBJ1-1 | . | TRBV5-1 | TGCGCCAGCAGCTTCACTCCGGGGACTGAAGCTTTCTTT | CASSFTPGTEAFF
. | TRBJ2-7 | . | TRBV20-1 | TGCAGTGCTGCCCGGGCCCATCCTCGGAACGAGCAGTACTTC | CSAARAHPRNEQYF
. | TRBJ1-2 | . | TRBV7-9 | TGTGCCAGCACCCCTAGCTTGAAAGGCTACACCTTC | CASTPSLKGYTF
. | TRBJ2-3 | few | TRBV20-1 | TGCAGTGCCCTAACAGGAGCTCCCAGCACAGATACGCAGTATTTT | CSALTGAPSTDTQYF
TRBD1 | TRBJ1-4 | . | TRBV5-1 | TGCGCCAGCAGGTCGCGGGACAGGGACGAAAAACTGTTTTTT | CASRSRDRDEKLFF
. | TRBJ1-3 | . | TRBV5-1 | TGCGCCAGCAGCGCCGGGAGAGCTGGAAACACCATATATTTT | CASSAGRAGNTIYF
. | TRBJ2-7 | . | TRBV28 | TGTGCCAGCCGAGACAGCTCTGTAAACTACGAGCAGTACTTC | CASRDSSVNYEQYF
. | TRBJ2-3 | . | TRBV25-1 | TGTGCCAGCGCCGTTTCTAGGGGACCTGGCACAGATACGCAGTATTTT | CASAVSRGPGTDTQYF
TRBD1 | TRBJ2-7 | few | TRBV2 | TGTGCCAGCAGCCTGGGACAGGCATCACGGCAGTACTTC | CASSLGQASRQYF
TRBD1 | TRBJ2-7 | few | TRBV7-2 | TGTGCCAGCAGCCCACAGGGACAGGGGGTCTACGAGCAGTACTTC | CASSPQGQGVYEQYF
. | TRBJ1-3 | . | TRBV4-2 | TGTGCCAGCAGCCAAGTGAAGGGCCCCACCGGGACTGCCCGGTCTGGAAACACCATATATTTT | CASSQVKGPTGTARSGNTIYF
. | TRBJ2-6 | . | TRBV20-1 | TGCAGTGCTAGGTCGGGTGGGGCCAACGTCCTGACTTTC | CSARSGGANVLTF
. | TRBJ2-7 | . | TRBV11-2 | TGTGCCAGCAGCCATACTCAGGGCCAGCAGTACTTC | CASSHTQGQQYF
. | TRBJ2-1 | few | TRBV2 | TGTGCCAGCAGGATGACAGCATCCTACAATGAGCAGTTCTTC | CASRMTASYNEQFF
. | TRBJ2-2 | . | TRBV15 | TGTGCCACCAGCGAGGAGGCCGGGGAGCTGTTTTTT | CATSEEAGELFF
. | TRBJ1-6 | many | TRBV5-1 | TGCGCCAGCAGCCGGAACAGGGATTCACCCCTCCACTTT | CASSRNRDSPLHF
TRBD1 | TRBJ2-7 | few | TRBV4-3 | TGCGCCAGCAGCCAACAACAGGGGGCCTACGAGCAGTACTTC | CASSQQQGAYEQYF
. | TRBJ2-7 | . | TRBV28 | TGTGCCAGCAGATCTTCCGGGACACCTGGAACGAGCTCCTACGAGCAGTACTTC | CASRSSGTPGTSSYEQYF
TRBD1 | TRBJ2-7 | . | TRBV20-1 | TGCAGTGCGCCGGGGACAGGGGCCTCCTACGAGCAGTACTTC | CSAPGTGASYEQYF
TRBD2 | TRBJ2-7 | . | TRBV20-1 | TGCAGTGCTAGTAGGCTGGGGCTAGCGGGAGGGGTGTCCTACGAGCAGTACTTC | CSASRLGLAGGVSYEQYF
. | TRBJ2-2 | . | TRBV12-3/TRBV12-4 | TGTGCCAGCATCAACCGACTAGTAGGAACCGGGGAGCTGTTTTTT | CASINRLVGTGELFF
. | TRBJ1-2 | few | TRBV29-1 | TGCAGCGTTCTCCACTATGGCTACACCTTC | CSVLHYGYTF
TRBD1 | TRBJ1-1 | few | TRBV4-3 | TGCGCCAGCAGCCACTTCCCAGGGGGGAACACTGAAGCTTTCTTT | CASSHFPGGNTEAFF
. | TRBJ2-6 | . | TRBV4-3 | TGCGCCAGCAGCCAAGATGGCCACAGGTTAAGTGGGGCCAACGTCCTGACTTTC | CASSQDGHRLSGANVLTF
TRBD2 | TRBJ2-1 | few | TRBV10-1 | TGCGCCAGCGGAGGACTAGCGGGGGAGTATGAGCAGTTCTTC | CASGGLAGEYEQFF
TRBD2 | TRBJ2-1 | . | TRBV7-9 | TGTGCCAGCAGCTCGTCTAGCGGGAGGAGTTACAATGAGCAGTTCTTC | CASSSSSGRSYNEQFF
. | TRBJ2-7 | once | TRBV20-1 | TGCAGTGCTAGAGATTTTAGGGTCTACGGCGAGCAGTACTTC | CSARDFRVYGEQYF
. | TRBJ2-5 | few | TRBV29-1 | TGCAGCGTTGCGGTATATCCAGAGACCCAGTACTTC | CSVAVYPETQYF
. | TRBJ1-1 | few | TRBV29-1 | TGCAGCGTTGGCTCCACTGAAGCTTTCTTT | CSVGSTEAFF
TRBD2 | TRBJ2-7 | few | TRBV7-9 | TGTGCCAGCAAACGATGGGCTAGCGGGGGGCTCGATAACGAGCAGTACTTC | CASKRWASGGLDNEQYF
. | TRBJ1-1 | . | TRBV7-2 | TGTGCCAGCAGCTTAGTTACGGGAAGGGCTGAAGCTTTCTTT | CASSLVTGRAEAFF
. | TRBJ1-4 | . | TRBV6-5 | TGTGCCAGCAGTTACTCGCGGGTCGGCAGGGGTAATGAAAAACTGTTTTTT | CASSYSRVGRGNEKLFF
. | TRBJ2-3 | few | TRBV24-1 | TGTGCCACCAGTCAACAGGGAGAAGGCACAGATACGCAGTATTTT | CATSQQGEGTDTQYF
TRBD1 | TRBJ2-1 | . | TRBV27 | TGTGCCAGCAGTTTGGACAGGGGGCAGAATGAGCAGTTCTTC | CASSLDRGQNEQFF
. | TRBJ2-1 | many | TRBV7-2 | TGTGCCAGCAGCTTATCAGGGCCGGGCTCCTACAATGAGCAGTTCTTC | CASSLSGPGSYNEQFF